These 27 T cell receptor beta chains originate from one sample sequenced in a study of blood T cell repertoires in COVID-19. Sequenced by immunoSEQ multiplex PCR; TCRdb stores in-frame clones only, minus some. The table records about 79,000 clones, around 89% of them present only once. The sample comprised peripheral blood. The receptors come from a man between 65 and 85 years old with active or convalescent COVID-19.

This chain joins TRBV19 and TRBJ1-5, with D perhaps TRBD1 (5 bases). Germline-derived CDR1 and CDR2 are LNHDA and SQIVND (reference sequence). V lost 5 bases and J lost 2, with 16 bases in between. The CDR3 sequence is 16 residues long. CDR3 in amino acids: CASSPQGVMGNQPQHF. The CDR3, as DNA: TGTGCCAGTAGTCCCCAAGGGGTCATGGGCAATCAGCCCCAGCATTTT. Combining the CDR3 with reference TRBV19 and TRBJ1-5 gives the whole variable domain DGGITQSPKYLFRKEGQNVTLSCEQNLNHDAMYWYRQDPGQGLRLIYYSQIVNDFQKGDIAEGYSVSREKKESFPLTVTSAQKNPTAFYLCASSPQGVMGNQPQHFGDGTRLSIL.

This chain joins TRBV27 and TRBJ2-2, with TRBD2 matching over 12 bases. CDR1 is MNHEY, CDR2 SMNVEV, per germline (reference sequence). The V segment lost 5 bases and the J segment 7 bases; nucleotides outside the gene matches: 11. The CDR3 covers 17 residues. CDR3 sequence: CASSGNRLAGVIGELFF. Written as DNA, the CDR3 is TGTGCCAGCAGTGGAAACAGACTAGCGGGAGTTATCGGGGAGCTGTTTTTT.

The chain has TRBV28 and TRBJ2-4; 9 bases agree with TRBD2. The CDR3 is 22 amino acids. J lost 0 bases, V lost 3 bases, and 21 bases had no gene match. CDR1 and CDR2 from the germline V gene are MDHEN and SYDVKM. The CDR3 DNA is TGTGCCAGCAGTTTTCTTCCGGGTAGGGGGCGCGGGAGGGCCGGAGCCAAAAACATTCAGTACTTC. It encodes CASSFLPGRGRGRAGAKNIQYF.

The chain has TRBV29-1 and TRBJ1-2; D is uncertain. Per germline, CDR1 SQVTM and CDR2 ANQGSEA. The CDR3 contains 10 residues. Between the trimmed V and J ends, which lost 6 bases and 8 bases, there was a span of 10 bases. The CDR3 loop is CSVGEEGYTF. CDR3 coding DNA: TGCAGCGTCGGGGAGGAGGGCTACACCTTC.

V usage is TRBV3-1 (or the pseudogene TRBV3-2) and J usage is TRBJ2-1; the D gene is possibly TRBD2 (5 bases). The CDR3 is 14 residues long. V was trimmed by 5 bases and J by 1 base, leaving 9 bases between them. CDR1 LGHDT and CDR2 YNNKEL come from the germline V gene (reference sequence). CDR3 region: CASSWTGSYNEQFF. CDR3 nucleotide sequence: TGTGCCAGCAGCTGGACTGGGTCCTACAATGAGCAGTTCTTC.

The rearrangement joins TRBV3-1 (or the pseudogene TRBV3-2) to TRBJ2-5, with no clear D. V was cut by 0 bases and J by 7 bases, with 6 bases left in between. The CDR3 runs to 12 residues. Germline CDR1 and CDR2: LGHDT and YNNKEL (reference sequence). Here the CDR3 DNA reads TGTGCCAGCAGCCAAGATCAGGCGACCCAGTACTTC. Translation gives CASSQDQATQYF.

Comment on this clone: One junction end disagrees with the germline gene, perhaps due to a read error. The rearrangement links TRBV3-1 (or the pseudogene TRBV3-2) to TRBJ2-7; D unclear. Germline CDR1 and CDR2: LGHDT and YNNKEL (reference sequence). This CDR3 contains 11 residues. CDR3 region: CASSQAIDRSF. The DNA of the CDR3 is TGTGCCAGCAGCCAAGCTATTGACCGGAGCTTC.

The CDR3 here is CASSRRDSGNSYNEQFF. The CDR3 DNA reads TGTGCCAGTAGTCGGCGGGACAGCGGAAACTCCTACAATGAGCAGTTCTTC. This chain uses TRBV19 with TRBJ2-1; D may be TRBD1 (7 bases). The CDR3 is 17 residues long. The germline V and J ends were trimmed by 5 bases and 0 bases, with 17 bases remaining between them. Germline lookup yields CDR1 LNHDA and CDR2 SQIVND (reference sequence).

The chain uses TRBV28 and TRBJ1-3, with TRBD1 identical over 8 bases. V lost 7 bases and J lost 1; bases outside the gene matches: 3. Germline CDR1 is MDHEN and CDR2 is SYDVKM. The CDR3 runs 14 residues. CDR3 sequence: CASMGTGSGNTIYF. CDR3 DNA sequence: TGTGCCAGCATGGGGACAGGATCTGGAAACACCATATATTTT.

The chain employs TRBV6-5 and TRBJ2-7; TRBD2 matches at 8 bases. With V trimmed by 2 bases and J by 3 bases, 6 bases remained unmatched. CDR3 size: 15 residues. Germline V CDR1 and CDR2: MNHEY, SVGAGI. CDR3 in DNA: TGTGCCAGCAGTTACGGGAGCGGGAGAGGCTACGAGCAGTACTTC. Translation: CASSYGSGRGYEQYF.

V usage is TRBV29-1 and J usage is TRBJ2-1; 9 nucleotides align to TRBD2. The CDR3 runs 15 residues. The germline V gene has CDR1 SQVTM and CDR2 ANQGSEA. The ends lost 4 bases at V and 3 bases at J; junction bases unmatched: 7. The CDR3 DNA is TGCAGCGTTGTACCCTTAGCGGGAGACTACAATGAGCAGTTCTTC. Protein sequence: CSVVPLAGDYNEQFF.

The gene calls are TRBV28 and TRBJ2-5; D uncertain. Germline loops: CDR1 MDHEN, CDR2 SYDVKM. V lost 2 bases and J 5 bases, leaving 3 bases between the germline ends. The CDR3 is 11 residues long. CDR3 in amino acids: CASSLRETQYF. CDR3 nucleotides: TGTGCCAGCAGTTTACGGGAGACCCAGTACTTC.

The chain uses TRBV18 and TRBJ2-7, with a weak D call TRBD1 (5 bases). CDR3 length equals 13 residues. Trimming took off 6 bases at V and 6 bases at J, with 15 bases between the two ends. CDR1 KGHSH and CDR2 LQKENI come from the germline V gene. The CDR3 DNA follows: TGTGCCAGCTCGTCGCAGGGAAGAGGCGAGCAGTACTTC. Its protein product is CASSSQGRGEQYF.

This chain joins TRBV25-1 and TRBJ2-7, with D uncertain. The germline V gene encodes CDR1 MGHDK and CDR2 SYGVNS. The CDR3 spans 12 residues. V was pared by 1 base and J by 4 bases, with 5 bases between. The CDR3 here is CASSEFRYEQYF. The CDR3 DNA is TGTGCCAGCAGTGAATTTCGGTACGAGCAGTACTTC.

The chain is built from TRBV5-4 and TRBJ2-1; 8 bases are shared with TRBD2. The V and J ends lost 6 bases and 9 bases, in that order; junction bases with no gene match: 8. The CDR3 consists of 13 residues. Germline lookup yields CDR1 SGHNT and CDR2 YYREEE (reference sequence). CDR3 sequence reads: CASTSGGAGEQFF. The CDR3 nucleotides are TGTGCCAGCACCTCCGGGGGGGCGGGTGAGCAGTTCTTC.

The chain links TRBV28 to TRBJ1-3; D possibly corresponds to TRBD1 (5 bases). The CDR3 has 14 amino acids. V lost 7 bases to trimming and J lost 0 bases, with 10 bases between them. Germline values: CDR1 MDHEN, CDR2 SYDVKM. The CDR3 region has the DNA TGTGCCAGCACCCCCGGGGGCTCTGGAAACACCATATATTTT. This sequence encodes CASTPGGSGNTIYF.

The chain combines TRBV28 with TRBJ1-5; 9 positions agree with TRBD1. Looked up from germline, CDR1 is MDHEN and CDR2 is SYDVKM. V was clipped by 6 bases and J by 0 bases; unmatched bases: 12. The CDR3 runs to 18 residues. The CDR3 reads CASSSGTGRPYSNQPQHF. For the CDR3, the DNA is TGTGCCAGCAGCTCCGGGACAGGGCGCCCCTATAGCAATCAGCCCCAGCATTTT.

V usage is TRBV19 and J usage is TRBJ1-3; a weak D match, TRBD1 (5 bases). The CDR3 runs 17 residues. V was shortened by 2 bases and J by 0 bases, with 14 bases between the two germline ends. Germline CDR1 LNHDA, CDR2 SQIVND (reference sequence). The CDR3 bases are TGTGCCAGTAGTATAAGTGGGGCAGTACTCTCTGGAAACACCATATATTTT. Translated, it gives CASSISGAVLSGNTIYF.

The V call is TRBV7-9, the J call TRBJ1-1; TRBD1 might be the D (5 bases). CDR3 length: 13 residues. The V end was cut by 5 bases, the J end by 7 bases, with 14 bases between. Germline CDR1 reads SEHNR; CDR2 reads FQNEAQ (reference sequence). CDR3 in DNA: TGTGCCAGCAGCCCTCATGGGAGGGGTGAAGCTTTCTTT. Translated: CASSPHGRGEAFF. Complete variable domain (other parts from reference TRBV7-9 and TRBJ1-1): DTGVSQNPRHKITKRGQNVTFRCDPISEHNRLYWYRQTLGQGPEFLTYFQNEAQLEKSRLLSDRFSAERPKGSFSTLEIQRTEQGDSAMYLCASSPHGRGEAFFGQGTRLTVV.

The chain employs TRBV4-1 and TRBJ2-7; 8 bases agree with TRBD2. This CDR3 is 15 amino acids long. The J segment lost 5 bases and the V segment lost 4 bases, leaving 10 bases of the junction unmatched. Germline-derived CDR1 and CDR2 are MGHRA and YSYEKL. CDR3 nucleotides: TGCGCCAGCAGCCGCACTAGCGGAGATAAAAACGAGCAGTACTTC. This gives the protein CASSRTSGDKNEQYF.

The table lists this clone with a few counts. The V and J genes are TRBV7-9 and TRBJ2-7, with D tentatively TRBD1 (6 bases). Germline loops: CDR1 SEHNR, CDR2 FQNEAQ (reference sequence). V lost 1 base and J 4 bases, leaving 11 bases between the germline ends. This CDR3 is 14 amino acids long. The CDR3 DNA reads as TGTGCCAGCAGCTTAGACAGGGTTGGGTACGAGCAGTACTTC. As protein: CASSLDRVGYEQYF.

The chain couples TRBV28 to TRBJ1-1, with 8 nucleotides matching TRBD1. The V gene's germline CDR1 is MDHEN and CDR2 SYDVKM. V trimming: 2 bases; J trimming: 1 base; junction bases outside the gene matches: 6. This CDR3 spans 16 amino acids. CDR3 amino acids: CASSLKLGTGNTEAFF. CDR3 bases: TGTGCCAGCAGTTTAAAATTGGGGACAGGGAACACTGAAGCTTTCTTT.

The count of this clone is one. The chain combines TRBV28 with TRBJ2-7, with 13 bases lining up with TRBD2. The CDR3 is made up of 18 amino acids. Germline lookup yields CDR1 MDHEN and CDR2 SYDVKM. V lost 5 bases and J lost 5; bases outside the gene matches: 15. Here the CDR3 reads CASSVVTSGGLLENEQYF. Here the CDR3 DNA reads TGTGCCAGCAGTGTCGTGACTAGCGGGGGGCTCTTAGAAAACGAGCAGTACTTC.

The chain combines TRBV7-9 with TRBJ2-1, with 10 bases identical to TRBD2. The length of the CDR3 is 16 residues. The germline V gene has CDR1 SEHNR and CDR2 FQNEAQ (reference sequence). V was clipped by 1 base and J by 8 bases; unmatched bases: 8. CDR3 loop: CASSLGPSGSSDEQFF. The CDR3 DNA reads TGTGCCAGCAGCTTAGGGCCTAGCGGGAGTAGCGATGAGCAGTTCTTC.

V is TRBV5-4 and J is TRBJ2-3; 9 positions agree with TRBD2. The trim removed 2 bases at V and 2 bases at J, leaving 6 bases unmatched. CDR3 size: 16 residues. CDR1 is SGHNT, CDR2 YYREEE, per germline (reference sequence). This chain's CDR3 is CASSFRLAVTTDTQYF. The CDR3 DNA follows: TGTGCCAGCAGCTTCAGACTAGCGGTTACCACAGATACGCAGTATTTT.

This clone occurred a few times. The rearrangement uses TRBV5-4 and TRBJ2-3, with TRBD2 matching over 13 bases. V was pared by 3 bases and J by 0 bases, with 4 bases of the junction left unmatched. Germline CDR1 reads SGHNT; CDR2 reads YYREEE (reference sequence). The CDR3 is 17 amino acids. The CDR3 spells CASSSRLAGGSTDTQYF. Written as DNA, the CDR3 is TGTGCCAGCAGCTCTAGACTAGCGGGAGGAAGCACAGATACGCAGTATTTT.

This clone was detected once. The rearrangement links TRBV28 to TRBJ2-7; TRBD2 agrees at 8 bases. Germline V gene lookup returns CDR1 MDHEN and CDR2 SYDVKM. Trimming removed 0 bases from V and 11 bases from J; junction bases left unmatched: 3. The CDR3 covers 12 residues. The CDR3 coding sequence is TGTGCCAGCAGTTTATGGAACGGGAGGGAGTACTTC. Its translation: CASSLWNGREYF.